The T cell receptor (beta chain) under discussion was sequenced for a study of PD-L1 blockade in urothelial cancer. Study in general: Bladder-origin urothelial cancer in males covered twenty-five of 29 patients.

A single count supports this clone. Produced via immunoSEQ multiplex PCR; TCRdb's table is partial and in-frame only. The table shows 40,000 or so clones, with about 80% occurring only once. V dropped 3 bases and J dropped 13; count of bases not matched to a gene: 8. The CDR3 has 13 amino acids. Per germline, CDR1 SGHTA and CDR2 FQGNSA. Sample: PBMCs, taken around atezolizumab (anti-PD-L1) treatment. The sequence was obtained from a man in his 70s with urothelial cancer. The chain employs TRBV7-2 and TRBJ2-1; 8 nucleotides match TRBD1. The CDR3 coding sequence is TGTGCCAGCAGCTTCTTGACAGGGGCCTTTCAGTTCTTC. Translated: CASSFLTGAFQFF.